Following are 2 T cell receptor beta chains from one sample sequenced in a study of blood T cell repertoires in COVID-19. Clones were read by immunoSEQ multiplex PCR, and TCRdb kept only the in-frame ones, dropping some. This sample has some 270,000 clones, with over 75% found just once. The sequenced sample consisted of PBMCs or T cells enriched from blood (not recorded which). These receptors all come from a woman aged 25 to 39 who had recovered from COVID-19.

About this clone: The junction shows a germline mismatch at one end, possibly a read error. The gene calls are TRBV6-5 and TRBJ2-2; D remains unclear. This CDR3 has 12 amino acids. In germline, CDR1 is MNHEY, CDR2 SVGAGI. The CDR3 DNA reads as TGTGCCAGCAGTTACTCGGGCAGCCCGATGGTATTT. This codes for CASSYSGSPMVF.

The V and J genes are TRBV11-1 and TRBJ1-4; 7 bases line up with TRBD1. In germline, CDR1 is SGHAT, CDR2 FQDESV (reference sequence). The CDR3 runs to 15 residues. V was clipped by 4 bases and J by 3 bases; unmatched bases: 5. CDR3 amino acids: CASSSSGTANEKLFF. CDR3 DNA sequence: TGTGCCAGCAGCTCCTCCGGGACAGCTAATGAAAAACTGTTTTTT.